The clone carrying this TCR beta chain was picked up a small number of times. The CDR3 runs 13 residues. Trimming took 2 bases from V and 6 from J, leaving 11 bases between them. Germline CDR1 is MNHEY and CDR2 is SVGEGT. PBMCs were collected from an approximately 10 ml volume of fresh peripheral blood. RNA transcripts were the template for amplifying TCR beta CDR3 regions. Carried out on the TCR CDR3, a first-round RT-PCR used the HTBI primer set. Via MiXCR, TCRdb re-called the multiplex PCR reads, giving one row per CDR3 protein. The table lists approximately 640,000 distinct CDR3 sequences, around 16% of them singletons. This specimen belongs to a study of T cells in Graves' hyperthyroidism and ophthalmopathy.

This TCR derives from a man aged 45-60 years with Graves' hyperthyroidism. Sequencing input: blood. The chain uses TRBV6-2 or TRBV6-3 and TRBJ2-7; no clear D gene. The CDR3 bases are TGTGCCAGCAGTTACAGTCTAGACGGCGAGCAGTACTTC. Translating gives CASSYSLDGEQYF.